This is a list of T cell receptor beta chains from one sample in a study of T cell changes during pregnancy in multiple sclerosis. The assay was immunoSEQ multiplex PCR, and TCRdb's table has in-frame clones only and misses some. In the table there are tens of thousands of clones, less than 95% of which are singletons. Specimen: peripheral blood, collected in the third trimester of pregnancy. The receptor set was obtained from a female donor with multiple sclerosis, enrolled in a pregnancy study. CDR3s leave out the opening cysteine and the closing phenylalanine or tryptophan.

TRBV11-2,ASSPDYEQY
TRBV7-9,ASSPPALSSTDTQY
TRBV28,ASSLWTGLNSPLH
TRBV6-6,ASSLGQNYGYT
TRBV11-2,ASSLAQGPYEQY
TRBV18,ASSLGRGPIQKSSYNEQF
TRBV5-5,ASSDRTGNHQPQH
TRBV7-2,AGSPRLTYEQY
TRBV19,ASNQMGRREAYGYT
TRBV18,ASSPWTSGGTDTQY
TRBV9,ASSAGFGLTTYEQY
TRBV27,ASSPSSGETQETQY
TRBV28,ASSFPSEERNYEQY
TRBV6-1,ASSEEGTGDEAF
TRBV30,AWTTGQETQY
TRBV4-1,ASSQTSGIVWDEQF
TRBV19,ASSTLGGVGNQPQH
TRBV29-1,SVARLAGVEQY
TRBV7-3,ASSSGAGAGETQY
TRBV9,ASSVQRGNYNEQF
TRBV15,ATSRDAGNPIYEQY
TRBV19,ASSRRTGRFNYGYT
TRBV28,ASRIEPGTDGYT
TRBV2,ASSETGNTEAF
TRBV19,ASSLQESYNEQF
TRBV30,AWGREGGGYT
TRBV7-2,ASSLAQENTEAF
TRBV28,ASSSRLAALSGANVLT
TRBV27,ASSPGQGFVRTEAF
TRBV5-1,ASSLLISGAFNTEAF
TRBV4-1,ASSQTGRGVTGELF
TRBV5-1,ASSAGDRGYEQY
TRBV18,ASSPGQGVLQF
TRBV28,ASSLAGAGAGEQY
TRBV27,ASSKQVNYGYT
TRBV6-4,ASSPRDSSNEQF
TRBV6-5,ASSYPTQDQPQH
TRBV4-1,ASSLGQMNTEAF
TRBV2,ASRPFRDRTDTQY
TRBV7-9,ASSLGRTVEANQPQH
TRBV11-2,ASSLVAGAYGYT
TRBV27,ASSLRAGGVYNEQF